This TCR beta chain was recorded in a study of T cell changes during pregnancy in multiple sclerosis. The germline gives CDR1 KGHSH, CDR2 LQKENI. After removal of 3 bases from V and 3 bases from J, the junction contained 3 bases not matched to a gene. The CDR3 consists of 14 residues. Sequencing was performed with immunoSEQ multiplex PCR; in TCRdb, only in-frame clones are kept and a portion is missing. The repertoire includes around 44,000 clones, 85% to 95% of them detected once, and 1% to 1.5% sits in the top ten. The sequence derives from a female donor with multiple sclerosis, enrolled in a pregnancy study. Sample: peripheral blood. The V and J genes are TRBV18 and TRBJ1-1, with 8 bases that match TRBD1. CDR3 in DNA: TGTGCCAGCTCACCGCAACAGGGGGACACTGAAGCTTTCTTT. Its protein product is CASSPQQGDTEAFF. Complete variable domain (other parts from reference TRBV18 and TRBJ1-1): NAGVMQNPRHLVRRRGQEARLRCSPMKGHSHVYWYRQLPEEGLKFMVYLQKENIIDESGMPKERFSAEFPKEGPSILRIQQVVRGDSAAYFCASSPQQGDTEAFFGQGTRLTVV.